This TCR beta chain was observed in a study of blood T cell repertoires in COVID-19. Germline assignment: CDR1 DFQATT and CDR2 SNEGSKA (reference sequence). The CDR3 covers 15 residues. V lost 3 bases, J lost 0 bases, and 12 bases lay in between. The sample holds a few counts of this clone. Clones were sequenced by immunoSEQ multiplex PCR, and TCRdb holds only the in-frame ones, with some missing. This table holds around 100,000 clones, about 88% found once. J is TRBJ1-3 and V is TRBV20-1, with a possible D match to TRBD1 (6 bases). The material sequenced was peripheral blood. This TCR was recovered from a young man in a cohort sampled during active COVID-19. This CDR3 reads CSASKGQSSGNTIYF. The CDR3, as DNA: TGCAGTGCTAGTAAGGGACAAAGCTCTGGAAACACCATATATTTT.